In this sample, the clone carrying this T cell receptor (beta chain) turned up once. The CDR3 loop spans 18 amino acids. Germline-derived CDR1 and CDR2 are LGHNA and YSLEER. Trimming took 2 bases from V and 0 from J; bases not matched to a gene: 11. The data belong to a study of control samples from healthy donors and cancer patients. TCRdb's copy holds only in-frame clones and misses some; the assay was immunoSEQ multiplex PCR. This sample carries under 130,000 clones, about four fifths of them seen once, and the ten largest clones take less than 15%. The specimen was blood. The clonotype comes from a woman aged 50 to 60 in good health. The chain recombines TRBV4-3 with TRBJ1-2; 8 positions match TRBD1. CDR3 region: CASSQLTDRGQANYGYTF. CDR3 DNA sequence: TGCGCCAGCAGCCAATTAACCGACAGGGGACAAGCTAACTATGGCTACACCTTC.